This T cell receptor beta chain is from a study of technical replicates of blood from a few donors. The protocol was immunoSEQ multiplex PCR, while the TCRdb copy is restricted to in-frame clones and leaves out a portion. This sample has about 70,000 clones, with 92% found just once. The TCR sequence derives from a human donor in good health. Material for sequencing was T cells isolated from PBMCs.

Here the CDR3 DNA reads TGCAGCGTTGATACCCCTAGCGGGATAATAGGCAATGAGCAGTTCTTC. It encodes CSVDTPSGIIGNEQFF. The rearrangement links TRBV29-1 to TRBJ2-1; 9 bases match TRBD2. CDR3 length: 16 residues. V lost 3 bases and J lost 6; bases outside the gene matches: 12. CDR1 SQVTM and CDR2 ANQGSEA come from the germline V gene.